This TCR beta chain was sequenced for a study of T cells in Graves' hyperthyroidism and ophthalmopathy. Across the study: Peripheral blood was collected at initial diagnosis, before any treatment. Study-wide results and limits: Ophthalmopathy onset followed model prediction by a median approximately 7 months.

Among ophthalmopathy patients, the Clinical Activity Score reached at least 3, the NOSPECS grade reached at least 4, and duration remained under 3 months. With regard to this clonotype: What it recognizes is unknown.

Authors of the study amplified TCR beta CDR3 regions from RNA transcripts. The primer set for the first-round RT-PCR of the TCR CDR3 was HTBI. TCRdb re-analysed the multiplex PCR reads in MiXCR, keeping a single row per CDR3 protein. The sample includes a few hundred thousand distinct CDR3 sequences, about an eighth of them seen just once. The trim removed 6 bases at V and 1 base at J, leaving 7 bases unmatched. Germline V lookup: CDR1 SNHLY, CDR2 FYNNEI. This CDR3 is 15 amino acids long. Sequencing input: blood. The clonotype originates from a woman aged 40 to 50 with Graves' ophthalmopathy. V gene TRBV2 combines with J gene TRBJ2-7, with 9 nucleotides matching TRBD1. The CDR3: CASSALGQGSYEQYF. In nucleotides, the CDR3 is TGTGCCAGCAGCGCGCTGGGACAGGGATCCTACGAGCAGTACTTC.